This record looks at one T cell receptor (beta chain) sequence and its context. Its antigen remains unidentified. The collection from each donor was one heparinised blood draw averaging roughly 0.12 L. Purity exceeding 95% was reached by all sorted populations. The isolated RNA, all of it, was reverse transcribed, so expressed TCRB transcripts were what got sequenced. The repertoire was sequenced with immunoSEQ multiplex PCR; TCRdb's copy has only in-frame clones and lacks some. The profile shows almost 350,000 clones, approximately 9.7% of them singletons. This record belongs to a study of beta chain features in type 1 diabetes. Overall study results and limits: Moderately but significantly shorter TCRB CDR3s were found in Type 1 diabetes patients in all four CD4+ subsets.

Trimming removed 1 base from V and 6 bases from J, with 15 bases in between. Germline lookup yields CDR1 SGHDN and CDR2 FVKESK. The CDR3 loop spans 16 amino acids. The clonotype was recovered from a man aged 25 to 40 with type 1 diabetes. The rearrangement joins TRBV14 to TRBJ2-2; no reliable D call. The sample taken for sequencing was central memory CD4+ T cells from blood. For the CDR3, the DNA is TGTGCCAGCAGCCAAGCGGGCGGCCTTTGGGCCGGGGAGCTGTTTTTT. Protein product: CASSQAGGLWAGELFF.